This TCR beta chain was recovered during a study of cytomegalovirus exposure and HLA in healthy donors. Study outcomes and limitations: It was 150 to 200 TCR beta chains that were listed as cytomegalovirus-associated.

The data were produced by immunoSEQ multiplex PCR, yet TCRdb's version contains in-frame clones alone and is incomplete. The sample has around 80,000 clones, 85% to 95% seen once. A note on this clone: What it binds is not known.

The sequencing input was PBMCs. The TCR sequence derives from a young woman in good health and CMV-seronegative.

The CDR3 nucleotides read TGTGCCTGGAGTGTACGCAGGAATGATGGCTACACCTTC. Protein product: CAWSVRRNDGYTF. The rearrangement links TRBV30 to TRBJ1-2; unclear D gene. Trimming pared 0 bases from V and 6 bases from J, leaving 11 bases between. This CDR3 region has 13 residues. Germline V gene data show CDR1 as GTSNPN and CDR2 as SVGIG (reference sequence).